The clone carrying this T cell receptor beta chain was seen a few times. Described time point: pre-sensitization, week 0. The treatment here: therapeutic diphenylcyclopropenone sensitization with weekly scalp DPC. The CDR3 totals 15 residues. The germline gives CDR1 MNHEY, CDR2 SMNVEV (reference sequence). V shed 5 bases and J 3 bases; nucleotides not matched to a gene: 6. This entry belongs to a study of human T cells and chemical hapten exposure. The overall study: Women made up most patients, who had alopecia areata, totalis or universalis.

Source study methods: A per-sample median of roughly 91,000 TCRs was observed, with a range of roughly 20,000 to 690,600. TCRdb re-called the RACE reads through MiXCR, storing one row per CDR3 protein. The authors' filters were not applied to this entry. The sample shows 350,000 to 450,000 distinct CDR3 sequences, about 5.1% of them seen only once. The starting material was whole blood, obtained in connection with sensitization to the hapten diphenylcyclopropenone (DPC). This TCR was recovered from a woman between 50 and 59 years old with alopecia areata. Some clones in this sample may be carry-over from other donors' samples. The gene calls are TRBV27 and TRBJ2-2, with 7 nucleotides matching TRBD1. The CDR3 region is CASSDRQGDTGELFF. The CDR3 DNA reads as TGTGCCAGCAGTGATAGACAGGGCGACACCGGGGAGCTGTTTTTT.